Following are 28 T cell receptor beta chains from one sample sequenced in a study of shared clonotypes between healthy human individuals (dated by TCRdb to the early 2020s). Library preparation employed the immunoSEQ multiplex PCR assay. TCRdb re-hosts the immuneACCESS table, in-frame sequences only. Its copies lack some clones; in the studies checked, an unresolved V gene accounts for under half of them, and the cause for the rest is not known. This sample holds 600,000 to 750,000 clones; roughly 87% were observed only once. The biggest ten clones account for 34% of the sample. The sequenced sample consisted of memory CD8+ T cells from PBMCs. The intended sense of this specimen's cell subset or site label: CD45RO+ cells pooled with CCR7-negative TemRA cells. The receptors originated from a man aged 18 to 30 in good health. Some clones in this sample may be carry-over from other donors' samples.

This clone has more than one count but fewer than ten. This chain links TRBV11-1 with TRBJ2-7, with D possibly being TRBD1 or TRBD2 (5 bases each). Between the trimmed V and J ends, which lost 3 bases and 0 bases, there was a span of 9 bases. Germline V gene sequence: CDR1 SGHAT, CDR2 FQDESV (reference sequence). This CDR3 region has 14 residues. In DNA form, the CDR3 reads TGTGCCAGCAGCTTTTGGGGGTCCTCCTACGAGCAGTACTTC. This sequence encodes CASSFWGSSYEQYF. The whole variable domain, remainder taken from reference TRBV11-1 and TRBJ2-7, is EAEVAQSPRYKITEKSQAVAFWCDPISGHATLYWYRQILGQGPELLVQFQDESVVDDSQLPKDRFSAERLKGVDSTLKIQPAELGDSAMYLCASSFWGSSYEQYFGPGTRLTVT.

The chain is built from TRBV28 and TRBJ2-7; TRBD2 agrees at 11 bases. V trimming: 3 bases; J trimming: 11 bases; junction bases outside the gene matches: 6. The CDR3 totals 13 residues. Germline CDR1 MDHEN, CDR2 SYDVKM. Written as DNA, the CDR3 is TGTGCCAGCAGTTTGGTGACTAGCGGGAAGAAGTACTTC. Amino acid sequence: CASSLVTSGKKYF.

The chain is built from TRBV28 and TRBJ2-1; D might be TRBD2 (6 bases). There are 13 residues in the CDR3. CDR1 and CDR2 (germline): MDHEN, SYDVKM. The V end was cut by 2 bases, the J end by 8 bases, with 10 bases between. The CDR3 DNA reads TGTGCCAGCAGTTTACGACTAGGGGATGAGCAGTTCTTC. This codes for CASSLRLGDEQFF.

The V and J genes are TRBV10-3 and TRBJ2-1; 7 bases match TRBD2. The CDR3 length is 15 residues. V was clipped by 2 bases and J by 3 bases; unmatched bases: 4. The germline CDR1 and CDR2 sequences are ENHRY and SYGVKD. Here the CDR3 reads CAISELAVVYNEQFF. CDR3 sequence (DNA): TGTGCCATCAGTGAGCTAGCGGTGGTCTACAATGAGCAGTTCTTC.

The V and J genes are TRBV6-4 and TRBJ2-1; the match to TRBD2 covers 7 bases. CDR1 is MRHNA, CDR2 SNTAGT, per germline. J lost 7 bases, V lost 2 bases, and 14 bases had no gene match. The length of the CDR3 is 17 residues. The CDR3 coding sequence is TGTGCCAGCAGTGACAAGGCCCGGTCGGGAGGTTGGAATGAGCAGTTCTTC. This gives the protein CASSDKARSGGWNEQFF.

This chain links TRBV5-8 with TRBJ2-7; D gene uncertain. The CDR3 loop spans 16 amino acids. Germline V gives CDR1 SGHTS, CDR2 YDEGEE. V gave up 4 bases and J gave up 0 bases, with 17 bases separating them. CDR3 loop: CASSPPWYRTSYEQYF. CDR3 in DNA: TGTGCCAGCAGCCCACCCTGGTATCGGACCTCCTACGAGCAGTACTTC.

This chain links TRBV4-2 with TRBJ2-2, with 10 bases fitting TRBD2. Germline lookup yields CDR1 LGHNA and CDR2 YNFKEQ. The CDR3 has 15 residues. The ends lost 8 bases at V and 5 bases at J; junction bases unmatched: 8. DNA of the CDR3: TGTGCCAGCGGGGGGCAGCGGGAGGGGACCGGGGAGCTGTTTTTT. Translated: CASGGQREGTGELFF.

This clone was seen only once. The chain is built from TRBV27 and TRBJ2-1, with a weak D call TRBD2 (7 bases). There are 13 residues in the CDR3. The germline V gene has CDR1 MNHEY and CDR2 SMNVEV (reference sequence). V lost 8 bases to trimming and J lost 9 bases, with 17 bases between them. The CDR3 sequence: CASGLKGGGEQFF. The CDR3 DNA reads TGTGCCAGCGGCCTGAAGGGGGGGGGTGAGCAGTTCTTC.

The chain links TRBV27 to TRBJ2-5; D unresolved. Germline lookup yields CDR1 MNHEY and CDR2 SMNVEV (reference sequence). Trimming pared 2 bases from V and 0 bases from J, leaving 7 bases between. This CDR3 has 14 residues. CDR3 in amino acids: CASSLGQNQETQYF. The CDR3 DNA reads as TGTGCCAGCAGTTTAGGGCAGAACCAAGAGACCCAGTACTTC.

This clone was observed once. The DNA of the CDR3 is TGTGCCAGCAGCTTACAAACTAGCGGAAAGCAGTACTTC. Translating it yields CASSLQTSGKQYF. The chain couples TRBV7-9 to TRBJ2-7; TRBD2 aligns across 8 bases. The germline gives CDR1 SEHNR, CDR2 FQNEAQ (reference sequence). The CDR3 sequence is 13 residues long. V was pared by 2 bases and J by 8 bases, with 5 bases of the junction left unmatched.

The chain links TRBV29-1 to TRBJ1-3, with D hard to call. The CDR3 is 16 amino acids. V shed 4 bases and J shed 2 bases, with 18 bases lying between them. CDR1 is SQVTM and CDR2 is ANQGSEA in the germline V gene. The DNA for the CDR3 is TGCAGCGTTGCTGCTTCTAGTGGGCTGACTGGAAACACCATATATTTT. Translation: CSVAASSGLTGNTIYF.

This chain links TRBV19 with TRBJ2-3, with D uncertain. Trimming left V 1 base short and J 3 bases short, with 11 bases between. This CDR3 comprises 15 residues. Germline CDR1 and CDR2: LNHDA and SQIVND (reference sequence). The CDR3 DNA reads TGTGCCAGTAGTATAGGGGTAACAAGGACAGATACGCAGTATTTT. This encodes CASSIGVTRTDTQYF.

The chain couples TRBV18 to TRBJ2-2; the D is unclear. The CDR3 runs 15 residues. Germline loops: CDR1 KGHSH, CDR2 LQKENI. Trimming removed 2 bases at V and 7 bases at J, with 14 bases between. The CDR3 sequence: CASSPMAGIGGELFF. The CDR3 DNA is TGTGCCAGCTCACCAATGGCAGGCATTGGCGGGGAGCTGTTTTTT.

The chain combines TRBV12-5 with TRBJ2-3, with a possible D match to TRBD1 (6 bases). Trimming left V 6 bases short and J 0 bases short, with 10 bases between. CDR3 length equals 14 residues. Germline CDR1 is LGHNT and CDR2 is FRNRAP. The CDR3 nucleotides read TGTGCTAGTGGCTTTGACAGGAGCACAGATACGCAGTATTTT. Translation: CASGFDRSTDTQYF.

As for this clone: The junction departs from the called germline gene at one end, perhaps through a read error. The V gene is TRBV15, the J gene TRBJ2-5; 7 bases map to TRBD1. CDR1 and CDR2 (germline): LNHNV, YYDKDF (reference sequence). This CDR3 is 17 amino acids long. In DNA form, the CDR3 reads TGTGCCACCAGCAGAGATAGAACAGGGGTCTCCCAAAAGACCCAGTACTTC. It specifies CATSRDRTGVSQKTQYF. The complete variable domain, with remaining parts taken from reference TRBV15 and TRBJ2-5, reads DAMVIQNPRYQVTQFGKPVTLSCSQTLNHNVMYWYQQKSSQAPKLLFHYYDKDFNNEADTPDNFQSRRPNTSFCFLDIRSPGLGDTAMYLCATSRDRTGVSQKTQYFGPGTRLLVL.

The chain carries TRBV29-1 and TRBJ2-7, with a weak D call TRBD2 (6 bases). Germline CDR1 is SQVTM and CDR2 is ANQGSEA. The CDR3 loop spans 15 amino acids. V shed 1 base and J shed 1 base, with 14 bases lying between them. The CDR3 coding sequence is TGCAGCGTTGAAGTGGTCCAGCGGGCTTCCTACGAGCAGTACTTC. The encoded protein is CSVEVVQRASYEQYF.

The chain is built from TRBV7-2 and TRBJ2-1, with D perhaps TRBD2 (6 bases). Trimming pared 9 bases from V and 6 bases from J, leaving 18 bases between. Per the germline V gene, CDR1 is SGHTA and CDR2 is FQGNSA. This CDR3 is 14 amino acids long. The CDR3 region has the DNA TGTGCCAGTAGACTCCCCCGGGGGAGCAATGAGCAGTTCTTC. Translation gives CASRLPRGSNEQFF.

This chain uses TRBV19 with TRBJ1-5; D is ambiguous. CDR1 and CDR2 (germline): LNHDA, SQIVND (reference sequence). V shed 3 bases and J shed 5 bases, with 11 bases lying between them. The CDR3 is made up of 14 amino acids. The CDR3 nucleotides are TGTGCCAGTAGTATTAATAGGGCGGATCAGCCCCAGCATTTT. The encoded protein is CASSINRADQPQHF.

This clone was counted between two and nine times. The chain uses TRBV28 and TRBJ1-1; a weak D match, TRBD1 (5 bases). The CDR3 extends over 13 amino acids. From germline, CDR1 is MDHEN and CDR2 SYDVKM. V was pared by 6 bases and J by 1 base, with 9 bases between. The chain's CDR3 is CASRWDQNTEAFF. The CDR3 DNA sequence: TGTGCCAGCAGATGGGACCAGAACACTGAAGCTTTCTTT.

J is TRBJ2-7 and V is TRBV4-3, with 7 bases fitting TRBD1. V gave up 1 base and J gave up 0 bases; unmatched junction bases: 6. The CDR3 is made up of 16 amino acids. CDR1 and CDR2 from the germline V gene are LGHNA and YSLEER. DNA of the CDR3: TGCGCCAGCAGCCAAGTTATTGGACAGGACTCCTACGAGCAGTACTTC. Amino acids: CASSQVIGQDSYEQYF.

As regards this clone: Just one base apart from a much larger clone, this may be a read error. The same CDR3 can be traced to other DNA sequences in this sample. This chain links TRBV7-9 with TRBJ2-2, with D possibly matching TRBD1 (6 bases). Germline values: CDR1 SEHNR, CDR2 FQNEAQ (reference sequence). This CDR3 comprises 15 residues. CDR3 sequence (DNA): TGTGCCAGCAGCCAGGGACACCCCAACACCGGAGAGCTGTTTTTT. It encodes CASSQGHPNTGELFF.

V gene TRBV4-1 combines with J gene TRBJ1-1, with D hard to call. Germline CDR1 and CDR2: MGHRA and YSYEKL. With 3 bases removed from V and 8 bases from J, the gap between germline ends came to 10 bases. The CDR3 runs 12 residues. The CDR3 is CASSQRSTEAFF. The CDR3 region has the DNA TGCGCCAGCAGCCAGCGTTCGACAGAAGCTTTCTTT.

V usage is TRBV7-6 and J usage is TRBJ1-3; D gene unclear. The CDR3 runs to 16 residues. The germline V and J ends were trimmed by 5 bases and 0 bases, with 14 bases remaining between them. Germline lookup yields CDR1 SGHVS and CDR2 FNYEAQ. The CDR3 loop is CASSHDGPSSGNTIYF. In DNA, the CDR3 is TGTGCCAGCAGCCACGACGGACCAAGCTCTGGAAACACCATATATTTT.

CDR3 protein: CASSFQGAGNEQFF. In nucleotides, the CDR3 is TGTGCCAGCAGTTTTCAGGGGGCGGGAAATGAGCAGTTCTTC. V is TRBV27 and J is TRBJ2-1; 8 bases match TRBD1. This CDR3 contains 14 residues. V dropped 3 bases and J dropped 7; count of bases not matched to a gene: 5. Germline loops: CDR1 MNHEY, CDR2 SMNVEV (reference sequence).

The chain uses TRBV9 and TRBJ1-5; D not resolved. This CDR3 has 15 amino acids. The ends were cut back, 4 bases at V and 7 bases at J, with 18 bases in the middle. Germline lookup yields CDR1 SGDLS and CDR2 YYNGEE. CDR3 bases: TGTGCCAGCAGCTCGGAGGACCGGGCCGAGCAGCCCCAGCATTTT. Residues: CASSSEDRAEQPQHF.

This rearrangement joins TRBV11-2 to TRBJ2-7; no clear D gene. The germline V gene has CDR1 SGHAT and CDR2 FQNNGV. CDR3 length: 13 residues. V dropped 5 bases and J dropped 2 bases, with 10 bases sitting between them. CDR3 nucleotides: TGTGCCAGCAGCCCAGCCCCCACCTACGAGCAGTACTTC. Translating gives CASSPAPTYEQYF.

This clone has a single count. Possible read error: a much larger clone is one base away. This sample also contains other DNA sequences that code for the same CDR3. The CDR3 nucleotides are TGTGCCAGCAGCCCAGGGGGAACTGAAGCTTTCTTT. Its protein product is CASSPGGTEAFF. The chain carries TRBV7-8 and TRBJ1-1, with 7 bases identical to TRBD1. The CDR3 extends over 12 amino acids. V dropped 5 bases and J dropped 5; count of bases not matched to a gene: 2. Germline values: CDR1 SGHVS, CDR2 FQNEAQ.

This clone was observed a few times. The V call is TRBV19, the J call TRBJ1-2, with 11 nucleotides matching TRBD1. Germline V lookup: CDR1 LNHDA, CDR2 SQIVND (reference sequence). The CDR3 consists of 15 residues. Trimming took 5 bases from V and 6 from J; bases not matched to a gene: 8. CDR3 loop: CASSEDRGRRDGYTF. In nucleotides, the CDR3 is TGTGCCAGTAGTGAGGACAGGGGGCGCCGTGATGGCTACACCTTC.